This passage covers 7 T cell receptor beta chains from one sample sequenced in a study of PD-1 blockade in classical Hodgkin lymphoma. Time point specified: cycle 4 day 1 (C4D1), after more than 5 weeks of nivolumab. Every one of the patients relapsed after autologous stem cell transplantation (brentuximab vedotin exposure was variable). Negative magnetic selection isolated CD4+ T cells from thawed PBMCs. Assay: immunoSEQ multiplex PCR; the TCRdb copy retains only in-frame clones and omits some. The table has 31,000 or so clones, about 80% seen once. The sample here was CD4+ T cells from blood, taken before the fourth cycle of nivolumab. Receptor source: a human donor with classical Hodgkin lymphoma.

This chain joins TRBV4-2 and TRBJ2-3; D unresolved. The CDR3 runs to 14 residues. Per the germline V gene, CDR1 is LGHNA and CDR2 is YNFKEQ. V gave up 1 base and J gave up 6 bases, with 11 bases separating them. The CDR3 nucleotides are TGTGCCAGCAGCCAAGTAGACCGCCGGGATACGCAGTATTTT. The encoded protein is CASSQVDRRDTQYF.

CDR3 loop: CASSVGGQEVNEKLFF. DNA of the CDR3: TGTGCCAGCAGCGTAGGCGGACAGGAGGTTAATGAAAAACTGTTTTTT. The chain employs TRBV9 and TRBJ1-4, with 7 bases fitting TRBD1. The V gene end was trimmed by 0 bases and the J gene end by 4 bases; junction bases not matched to a gene: 6. Germline V CDR1 and CDR2: SGDLS, YYNGEE. The CDR3 is 16 residues long.

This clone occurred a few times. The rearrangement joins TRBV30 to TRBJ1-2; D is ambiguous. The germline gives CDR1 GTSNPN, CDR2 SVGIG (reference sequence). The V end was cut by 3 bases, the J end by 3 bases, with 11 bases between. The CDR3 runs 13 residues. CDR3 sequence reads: CAWRSSRDYGYTF. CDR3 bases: TGTGCCTGGAGGTCCTCTCGCGACTATGGCTACACCTTC. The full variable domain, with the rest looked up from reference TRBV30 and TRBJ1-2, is SQTIHQWPATLVQPVGSPLSLECTVEGTSNPNLYWYRQAAGRGLQLLFYSVGIGQISSEVPQNLSASRPQDRQFILSSKKLLLSDSGFYLCAWRSSRDYGYTFGSGTRLTVV.

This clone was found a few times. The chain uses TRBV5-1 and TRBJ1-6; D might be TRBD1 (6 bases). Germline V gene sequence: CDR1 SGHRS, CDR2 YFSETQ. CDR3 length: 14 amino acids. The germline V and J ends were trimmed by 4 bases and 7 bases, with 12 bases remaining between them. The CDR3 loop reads CASSKDSGNSPLHF. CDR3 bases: TGCGCCAGCAGCAAGGACAGCGGCAATTCACCCCTCCACTTT.

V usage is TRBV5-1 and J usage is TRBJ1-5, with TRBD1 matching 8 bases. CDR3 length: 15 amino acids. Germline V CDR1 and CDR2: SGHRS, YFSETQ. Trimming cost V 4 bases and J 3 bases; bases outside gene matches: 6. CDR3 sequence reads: CASSVTGDFNQPQHF. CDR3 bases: TGCGCCAGCAGCGTGACAGGGGATTTCAATCAGCCCCAGCATTTT.

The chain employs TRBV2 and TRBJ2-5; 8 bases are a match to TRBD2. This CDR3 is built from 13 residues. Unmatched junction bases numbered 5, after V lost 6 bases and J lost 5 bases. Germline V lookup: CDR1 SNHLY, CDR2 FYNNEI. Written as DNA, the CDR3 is TGTGCCAGCAGCCGGGGGGGAGGGGAGACCCAGTACTTC. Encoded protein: CASSRGGGETQYF.

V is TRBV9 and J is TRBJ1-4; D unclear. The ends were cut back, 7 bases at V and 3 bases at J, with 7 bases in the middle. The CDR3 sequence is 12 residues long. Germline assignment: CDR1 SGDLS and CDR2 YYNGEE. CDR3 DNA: TGTGCCAGCGGGTGGCCTAATGAAAAACTGTTTTTT. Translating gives CASGWPNEKLFF. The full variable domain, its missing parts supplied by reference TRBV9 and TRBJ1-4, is DSGVTQTPKHLITATGQRVTLRCSPRSGDLSVYWYQQSLDQGLQFLIQYYNGEERAKGNILERFSAQQFPDLHSELNLSSLELGDSALYFCASGWPNEKLFFGSGTQLSVL.